These 32 T cell receptor beta chains originate from one sample sequenced in a study of T cell repertoires in cytomegalovirus infection. Using its own MiXCR run on the reads, TCRdb lists one record per CDR3 protein. The table shows about 920,000 distinct CDR3 sequences, with more than 25% occurring only once. No antigen has been assigned to these receptors. The sample in question was cultured CD8+ T cells from PBMCs, obtained from culture after CMV antigen stimulation. These receptors came from a human donor in good health (CMV status not recorded). Some clones in this sample may be carry-over from other donors' samples.

Worth noting for this clonotype: Compared with germline, one end of the junction differs, possibly owing to a read error. CDR3 in amino acids: CASKGSSGANVLTF. CDR3 nucleotide sequence: TGTGCTAGCAAAGGAAGCTCTGGGGCCAACGTCCTGACTTTC. The chain combines TRBV7-6 with TRBJ2-6; D is unclear. The CDR3 runs to 14 residues. Germline V gene data show CDR1 as SGHVS and CDR2 as FNYEAQ. Complete variable domain (other parts from reference TRBV7-6 and TRBJ2-6): GAGVSQSPRYKVTKRGQDVALRCDPISGHVSLYWYRQALGQGPEFLTYFNYEAQQDKSGLPNDRFSAERPEGSISTLTIQRTEQRDSAMYRCASKGSSGANVLTFGAGSRLTVL.

The chain carries TRBV7-9 and TRBJ1-1; possible D gene TRBD1, 5 bases. The V gene lost 5 bases and the J gene lost 5 bases, with 15 bases spanning the gap. Germline CDR1 SEHNR, CDR2 FQNEAQ (reference sequence). The CDR3 is made up of 14 amino acids. The CDR3 bases are TGTGCCAGCAGCGCCCTGGCGGGGGGAACTGAAGCTTTCTTT. It translates to CASSALAGGTEAFF.

Written as DNA, the CDR3 is TGTGCCAGCAGCTTACTAGCGGGGTCTTCCAATGAGCAGTTCTTC. Amino acids: CASSLLAGSSNEQFF. The chain combines TRBV11-2 with TRBJ2-1; 9 positions match TRBD2. This CDR3 spans 15 amino acids. V trimming: 2 bases; J trimming: 6 bases; junction bases outside the gene matches: 5. Germline CDR1 is SGHAT and CDR2 is FQNNGV.

This chain uses TRBV24-1 with TRBJ2-2; D not certain. V lost 5 bases and J lost 0, with 6 bases in between. Germline lookup yields CDR1 KGHDR and CDR2 SFDVKD. The CDR3 is 14 residues long. The CDR3 here is CATSVRSNTGELFF. Here the CDR3 DNA reads TGTGCCACCAGTGTACGGTCGAACACCGGGGAGCTGTTTTTT.

This clonotype was seen more than once but under ten times. The rearrangement links TRBV5-1 to TRBJ2-1; 7 bases are a match to TRBD1. The CDR3 length is 16 residues. V dropped 5 bases and J dropped 9; count of bases not matched to a gene: 17. The V gene's germline CDR1 is SGHRS and CDR2 YFSETQ. The CDR3 bases are TGCGCCAGCAGAACTCCCCTTCAAACAGGGGACGGTGAGCAGTTCTTC. Translated: CASRTPLQTGDGEQFF.

The table lists this clonotype with many counts. This chain joins TRBV7-9 and TRBJ1-1; tentative D call: TRBD1 (5 bases). This CDR3 comprises 15 residues. V lost 5 bases and J 3 bases, leaving 16 bases between the germline ends. Per germline, CDR1 SEHNR and CDR2 FQNEAQ (reference sequence). As DNA, the CDR3 is TGTGCCAGCAGCAACGAAGGTCAGGGATACACTGAAGCTTTCTTT. This encodes CASSNEGQGYTEAFF.

This chain connects TRBV12-3 or TRBV12-4 to TRBJ1-1, with TRBD1 identical over 7 bases. CDR3 length: 12 amino acids. J was trimmed by 8 bases and V by 5 bases; bases with no gene match: 5. CDR3 in amino acids: CASSPRGVEAFF. For the CDR3, the DNA is TGTGCCAGCAGTCCCAGGGGGGTGGAAGCTTTCTTT.

The chain joins TRBV6-1 to TRBJ2-2, with D possibly being TRBD1 (5 bases). Between the trimmed V and J ends, which lost 0 bases and 2 bases, there was a span of 10 bases. Germline values: CDR1 MNHNS, CDR2 SASEGT. The CDR3 spans 16 residues. CDR3 DNA: TGTGCCAGCAGTGAAGCCTGGACACTTAACACCGGGGAGCTGTTTTTT. It codes for CASSEAWTLNTGELFF.

This clonotype was recorded a few times. The genes are TRBV2 and TRBJ1-1; 11 nucleotides agree with TRBD1. V lost 9 bases to trimming and J lost 7 bases; unmatched junction nucleotides: 7. The CDR3 consists of 13 residues. Germline-derived CDR1 and CDR2 are SNHLY and FYNNEI. The DNA for the CDR3 is TGTGCCAGTGGGGACAGGGGGTATATTGAAGCTTTCTTT. It specifies CASGDRGYIEAFF.

V usage is TRBV5-5 and J usage is TRBJ2-7, with D uncertain. The CDR3 spans 13 residues. Germline V gives CDR1 SGHKS, CDR2 YYEKEE (reference sequence). V was shortened by 4 bases and J by 3 bases, with 11 bases between the two germline ends. The CDR3 region is CASSGEGLYEQYV. The DNA of the CDR3 is TGTGCCAGCAGCGGCGAAGGGCTCTACGAGCAGTACGTC.

This clonotype was seen at least ten times. This sequence joins TRBV7-2 and TRBJ1-4; D is unresolved. Trimming removed 5 bases from V and 8 bases from J, with 18 bases in between. CDR1 and CDR2 (germline): SGHTA, FQGNSA. This CDR3 spans 15 amino acids. The chain's CDR3 is CASSTPDGLGEKLFF. The CDR3, as DNA: TGTGCCAGCAGCACTCCGGACGGGCTAGGCGAAAAACTGTTTTTT.

The chain is built from TRBV7-9 and TRBJ2-7; TRBD1 matches at 9 bases. The CDR3 loop spans 15 amino acids. The trim removed 5 bases at V and 0 bases at J, leaving 5 bases unmatched. CDR1 and CDR2 (germline): SEHNR, FQNEAQ (reference sequence). The CDR3 DNA sequence: TGTGCCAGCAGCCCCCGGGACAGGGCCTCCTACGAGCAGTACTTC. Its protein is CASSPRDRASYEQYF.

The J gene is TRBJ2-7, the V gene TRBV6-1; no firm D call. Germline lookup yields CDR1 MNHNS and CDR2 SASEGT. The CDR3 runs 13 residues. Between the trimmed V and J ends, which lost 5 bases and 6 bases, there was a span of 14 bases. CDR3 in DNA: TGTGCCAGCAGTTACAGAATGACGGGCGAGCAGTACGTC. It translates to CASSYRMTGEQYV.

This clonotype was seen repeatedly, ten times or more. This chain connects TRBV7-6 to TRBJ2-7; D call uncertain. Between the trimmed V and J ends, which lost 1 base and 2 bases, there was a span of 9 bases. The CDR3 has 14 residues. Germline CDR1 reads SGHVS; CDR2 reads FNYEAQ. CDR3 nucleotides: TGTGCCAGCAGCTTAGAGGCAGGAACCTACGAGCAGTACTTC. Translated: CASSLEAGTYEQYF. Combining the CDR3 with reference TRBV7-6 and TRBJ2-7 gives the whole variable domain GAGVSQSPRYKVTKRGQDVALRCDPISGHVSLYWYRQALGQGPEFLTYFNYEAQQDKSGLPNDRFSAERPEGSISTLTIQRTEQRDSAMYRCASSLEAGTYEQYFGPGTRLTVT.

The chain joins TRBV7-3 to TRBJ2-1; 9 bases agree with TRBD1. The CDR3 sequence is 13 residues long. Per germline, CDR1 SGHTA and CDR2 FQGTGA. V was clipped by 2 bases and J by 9 bases; unmatched bases: 2. The CDR3 reads CASSLGQGFEQFF. The CDR3 coding sequence is TGTGCCAGCAGCTTAGGACAGGGGTTTGAGCAGTTCTTC.

This clonotype was counted many times. This chain joins TRBV29-1 and TRBJ2-2; either TRBD1 or TRBD2 may supply D (5 bases each). V was shortened by 6 bases and J by 4 bases, with 9 bases between the two germline ends. This CDR3 is 12 amino acids long. Germline CDR1 SQVTM, CDR2 ANQGSEA. The CDR3 here is CSVGTTTGELFF. CDR3 DNA sequence: TGCAGCGTCGGGACGACCACCGGGGAGCTGTTTTTT.

The chain uses TRBV18 and TRBJ2-2; D may correspond to TRBD1 or TRBD2 (5 bases each). Germline CDR1 reads KGHSH; CDR2 reads LQKENI. The ends were cut back, 0 bases at V and 2 bases at J, with 10 bases in the middle. This CDR3 is 16 amino acids long. CDR3 loop: CASSPPSGDNTGELFF. In DNA form, the CDR3 reads TGTGCCAGCTCACCACCGTCCGGGGACAACACCGGGGAGCTGTTTTTT.

This clonotype appeared a few times. This chain links TRBV10-3 with TRBJ2-7; D is unclear. There are 16 residues in the CDR3. CDR1 and CDR2 (germline): ENHRY, SYGVKD. V was clipped by 6 bases and J by 0 bases, with 18 bases between them. CDR3 loop: CAISPGPSVPSYEQYV. The CDR3 coding sequence is TGTGCCATCAGCCCCGGCCCCTCGGTACCCTCCTACGAGCAGTACGTC.

Comment on this clonotype: With a much larger clone just one base away, this may be a read error. The chain uses TRBV7-6 and TRBJ2-1; unclear D gene. The CDR3 runs 14 residues. In germline, CDR1 is SGHVS, CDR2 FNYEAQ. V was pared by 0 bases and J by 7 bases, with 10 bases between. The CDR3 region has the DNA TGTGCCAGCAGCTTAGCAGGCCTCAGGAATGAGCAGTTCTTC. This gives the protein CASSLAGLRNEQFF.

This chain connects TRBV6-1 to TRBJ2-3; D might be TRBD1 (5 bases). Per the germline V gene, CDR1 is MNHNS and CDR2 is SASEGT. The CDR3 is 12 residues long. Deletions cut 4 bases from V and 4 bases from J, with 6 bases between. The CDR3 here is CASSVRADTQYF. CDR3 in DNA: TGTGCCAGCAGTGTCAGGGCAGATACGCAGTATTTT.

This chain connects TRBV6-1 to TRBJ2-3; tentatively, D is TRBD1 (7 bases). The CDR3 spans 13 residues. V gave up 8 bases and J gave up 7 bases, with 16 bases separating them. Germline CDR1 reads MNHNS; CDR2 reads SASEGT. CDR3 amino acids: CASLRRDRHTQYF. The DNA for the CDR3 is TGTGCCAGCTTAAGGCGGGACAGACATACGCAGTATTTT.

This clonotype has ten or more counts. The chain is built from TRBV7-9 and TRBJ1-4; D is unclear. The CDR3 extends over 17 amino acids. V was clipped by 5 bases and J by 0 bases, with 16 bases between them. Germline values: CDR1 SEHNR, CDR2 FQNEAQ (reference sequence). The CDR3, as DNA: TGTGCCAGCAGCACCGGGAATGTAGCGGCAACTAATGAAAAACTGTTTTTT. Protein sequence: CASSTGNVAATNEKLFF. The variable domain in full, with the rest retrieved from reference TRBV7-9 and TRBJ1-4, is DTGVSQNPRHKITKRGQNVTFRCDPISEHNRLYWYRQTLGQGPEFLTYFQNEAQLEKSRLLSDRFSAERPKGSFSTLEIQRTEQGDSAMYLCASSTGNVAATNEKLFFGSGTQLSVL.

CDR3 sequence reads: CASRTQDTEAFF. In DNA, the CDR3 is TGTGCCAGCAGGACCCAGGACACTGAAGCTTTCTTT. The chain couples TRBV7-6 to TRBJ1-1; no reliable D call. The CDR3 is made up of 12 amino acids. The germline V and J ends were trimmed by 6 bases and 3 bases, with 8 bases remaining between them. The V gene's germline CDR1 is SGHVS and CDR2 FNYEAQ. The full variable domain, rest sourced from reference TRBV7-6 and TRBJ1-1, is GAGVSQSPRYKVTKRGQDVALRCDPISGHVSLYWYRQALGQGPEFLTYFNYEAQQDKSGLPNDRFSAERPEGSISTLTIQRTEQRDSAMYRCASRTQDTEAFFGQGTRLTVV.

This clonotype was detected many times. The chain employs TRBV7-8 and TRBJ2-3, with a weak D call TRBD2 (6 bases). The CDR3 sequence is 15 residues long. The ends were cut back, 5 bases at V and 1 base at J, with 13 bases in the middle. Per germline, CDR1 SGHVS and CDR2 FQNEAQ. As DNA, the CDR3 is TGTGCCAGCAGCCGGAGAGGCGGGGGCACAGATACGCAGTATTTT. Translation: CASSRRGGGTDTQYF.

The chain is built from TRBV6-5 and TRBJ2-2, with TRBD2 matching over 14 bases. The CDR3 runs 16 residues. Germline V lookup: CDR1 MNHEY, CDR2 SVGAGI. J lost 4 bases, V lost 10 bases, and 8 bases had no gene match. The CDR3 sequence: CATALGLAGATGELFF. CDR3 DNA sequence: TGTGCCACGGCACTGGGACTAGCGGGGGCCACCGGGGAGCTGTTTTTT.

This clonotype was detected many times. This CDR3 reads CASSLVDQSGYEQYF. The CDR3 DNA reads TGTGCCAGCAGCTTAGTTGATCAGTCGGGCTACGAGCAGTACTTC. The chain uses TRBV7-6 and TRBJ2-7; unclear D gene. The germline V gene has CDR1 SGHVS and CDR2 FNYEAQ. The CDR3 runs 15 residues. The V and J ends lost 1 base and 3 bases respectively, with 13 bases between them.

The chain uses TRBV7-9 and TRBJ1-6; the D gene is possibly TRBD1 (6 bases). From germline, CDR1 is SEHNR and CDR2 FQNEAQ (reference sequence). The CDR3 has 15 amino acids. Trimming removed 5 bases from V and 7 bases from J, with 15 bases in between. CDR3 coding DNA: TGTGCCAGCAGCCCCGGACAGCTTTTGAATTCACCCCTCCACTTT. This translates into CASSPGQLLNSPLHF.

This clonotype has only a few counts. The rearrangement uses TRBV5-1 and TRBJ1-5; D unclear. This CDR3 contains 15 residues. Per germline, CDR1 SGHRS and CDR2 YFSETQ. The germline V and J ends were trimmed by 4 bases and 3 bases, with 14 bases remaining between them. This CDR3 is CASSPWVGDNQPQHF. CDR3 nucleotides: TGCGCCAGCAGCCCCTGGGTGGGAGACAATCAGCCCCAGCATTTT.

As for this clonotype: It is unclear where the CDR3 begins or ends on the DNA, so no DNA is shown, and the CDR3 is as TCRdb lists it. The chain joins TRBV24-1 to TRBJ2-1. Germline CDR1 is KGHDR and CDR2 is SFDVKD. Ends included, the CDR3 has 13 residues. The CDR3 is CATSVPDYNEQFF.

This clonotype has ten or more counts. The junction does not match germline at one end; this may be a read error. The CDR3 region is CASSLDGYSTDTQYF. CDR3 nucleotide sequence: TGTGCCAGCAGTTTAGACGGGTATAGCACAGATACGCAGTATTTT. V gene TRBV7-2 combines with J gene TRBJ2-3; D ambiguous. CDR1 and CDR2 (germline): SGHTA, FQGNSA. This CDR3 spans 15 amino acids.

In its sample, this clonotype was seen a few times. This chain uses TRBV28 with TRBJ1-2; D unresolved. The V end was cut by 2 bases, the J end by 6 bases, with 7 bases between. The CDR3 consists of 12 residues. The V gene's germline CDR1 is MDHEN and CDR2 SYDVKM. CDR3 protein: CASSLDLDGYTF. The CDR3 DNA is TGTGCCAGCAGTTTAGACCTCGATGGCTACACCTTC.

This clonotype was counted only a few times. This chain joins TRBV7-8 and TRBJ1-5; D is perhaps TRBD1 (6 bases). CDR3 length: 15 amino acids. The germline V gene has CDR1 SGHVS and CDR2 FQNEAQ. With 5 bases removed from V and 7 bases from J, the gap between germline ends came to 18 bases. The CDR3 bases are TGTGCCAGCAGCAGTATATCAGGGGAGGGACAGCCCCAGCATTTT. It specifies CASSSISGEGQPQHF.